A selection of T cell receptor beta chains follows, all from one sample in a study of PD-1 blockade in classical Hodgkin lymphoma. Clones were read by immunoSEQ multiplex PCR, and TCRdb kept only the in-frame ones, dropping some. The table has approximately 6,400 clones, 73% seen once. This material consisted of CD8+ T cells from blood, taken before the fourth cycle of nivolumab. These receptors came from a human donor with classical Hodgkin lymphoma. The CDR3 runs from the conserved cysteine through the conserved F or W. The D gene is left open where the match is weak. A row's size may be missing; if present it is once, few, many or a size class.

j_call,v_call,clone_size,d_call,cdr3_nt,cdr3_aa
TRBJ1-2,TRBV11-2,NA,NA,TGTGCCAGCAGCCCCCCACGCGAGGAGGGCTACACCTTC,CASSPPREEGYTF
TRBJ1-1,TRBV30,medium-sized,NA,TGTGCCTGGAGTGGTGGTACAACTGAAGCTTTCTTT,CAWSGGTTEAFF
TRBJ2-7,TRBV2,NA,NA,TGTGCCAGCAGTCGCCTCCCGGGACCCCCAGAAGAGCAGTACTTC,CASSRLPGPPEEQYF
TRBJ1-1,TRBV10-1,NA,NA,TGCGCCAGCAGTGAGTCTGGAGGAATTAAAATGGGGAACACTGAAGCTTTCTTT,CASSESGGIKMGNTEAFF
TRBJ2-2,TRBV27,NA,TRBD1,TGTGCCAGCAGTTTATCGATAACCGCCCGGACAGGGTGGAACACCGGGGAGCTGTTTTTT,CASSLSITARTGWNTGELFF
TRBJ2-1,TRBV9,few,TRBD1,TGTGCCAGCAGCATGGCGAGACAGGGGGCCTACAATGAGCAGTTCTTC,CASSMARQGAYNEQFF
TRBJ1-1,TRBV6-6,few,NA,TGTGCCAGCAGTCCGCTCGGGGGGTTGTACACTGAAGCTTTCTTT,CASSPLGGLYTEAFF
TRBJ2-4,TRBV9,NA,NA,TGTGCCAGCAGCGCCGAAGGGGACATTCAGTACTTC,CASSAEGDIQYF
TRBJ2-1,TRBV28,NA,NA,TGTGCCAGCAGCGCCGGACAGAGCTCCTACAATGAGCAGTTCTTC,CASSAGQSSYNEQFF
TRBJ1-1,TRBV30,NA,TRBD1,TGTGCCTGGGGGACAGGGGGCACTGAAGCTTTCTTT,CAWGTGGTEAFF
TRBJ1-1,TRBV4-1,NA,NA,TGCGCCAGCAGCCAAGGAATGGGGATGGGGACTGAAGCTTTCTTT,CASSQGMGMGTEAFF
TRBJ1-1,TRBV28,NA,NA,TGTGCCAGCAGTTTATCCGGGCAGAGCACTGAAGCTTTCTTT,CASSLSGQSTEAFF
TRBJ2-3,TRBV4-2,NA,TRBD2,TGTGCCAGCAGCCAAAGAGAGGCGGGGGGACTCACAGATACGCAGTATTTT,CASSQREAGGLTDTQYF
TRBJ1-4,TRBV9,few,NA,TGTGCCAGCAGCGTATGGGGGGGTGGCGAAAAACTGTTTTTT,CASSVWGGGEKLFF
TRBJ1-1,TRBV19,NA,TRBD1,TGTGCCAGCAACGTGCGGGACAGGATGAACACTGAAGCTTTCTTT,CASNVRDRMNTEAFF
TRBJ2-3,TRBV27,NA,TRBD1,TGTGCCAGCAGTCCGGGACAGGGAACAGATACGCAGTATTTT,CASSPGQGTDTQYF
TRBJ2-7,TRBV5-5,NA,TRBD1,TGTGCCAGCAGCTTGATGACAGGGGCCGAGCAGTACTTC,CASSLMTGAEQYF
TRBJ2-3,TRBV5-4,NA,TRBD1,TGTGCCAGCAGCTACGGGACAGCAGATACGCAGTATTTT,CASSYGTADTQYF